The rows below give T cell receptor beta chains drawn from one sample of a study of cytomegalovirus exposure and HLA in healthy donors. The data were produced by immunoSEQ multiplex PCR, yet TCRdb's version contains in-frame clones alone and is incomplete. The repertoire holds 180,000 or so clones, with roughly 75% as singletons. Sequencing input: PBMCs. All receptors derive from a woman in her 40s in good health and CMV-seropositive. CDR3s include the opening cysteine and the closing phenylalanine or tryptophan. The order of the fields is J gene, D gene, clone size, V gene, CDR3 protein, CDR3 DNA. D genes are given only for firm matches. Rows give clone size only sometimes, using once, few, many, or a class for an expanded clone.

J gene: TRBJ1-5; D gene: .; clone size: .; V gene: TRBV6-6; CDR3 protein: CASSLQVGNQPQHF; CDR3 DNA: TGTGCCAGCAGCTTACAGGTTGGCAATCAGCCCCAGCATTTT
J gene: TRBJ2-1; D gene: TRBD2; clone size: few; V gene: TRBV27; CDR3 protein: CASSSGTSGTHEQFF; CDR3 DNA: TGTGCCAGCAGTTCCGGGACTAGCGGGACCCATGAGCAGTTCTTC
J gene: TRBJ2-1; D gene: TRBD2; clone size: once; V gene: TRBV7-8; CDR3 protein: CASSLAGTSGGFGEQFF; CDR3 DNA: TGTGCCAGCAGCTTAGCCGGCACTAGCGGGGGCTTCGGTGAGCAGTTCTTC
J gene: TRBJ1-2; D gene: .; clone size: .; V gene: TRBV7-2; CDR3 protein: CASSPEAGVDYGYTF; CDR3 DNA: TGTGCCAGCAGCCCCGAAGCGGGTGTAGACTATGGCTACACCTTC
J gene: TRBJ2-7; D gene: TRBD2; clone size: .; V gene: TRBV5-4; CDR3 protein: CASSLQKIAGEAYEQYF; CDR3 DNA: TGTGCCAGCAGCTTGCAGAAAATAGCGGGAGAGGCCTACGAGCAGTACTTC
J gene: TRBJ2-1; D gene: .; clone size: once; V gene: TRBV18; CDR3 protein: CASSPRVRGDYNEQFF; CDR3 DNA: TGTGCCAGCTCACCACGTGTCAGGGGTGACTACAATGAGCAGTTCTTC
J gene: TRBJ2-2; D gene: TRBD1; clone size: .; V gene: TRBV7-9; CDR3 protein: CASSLRDRENTGELFF; CDR3 DNA: TGTGCCAGCAGCTTACGGGACAGGGAGAACACCGGGGAGCTGTTTTTT
J gene: TRBJ1-4; D gene: .; clone size: .; V gene: TRBV28; CDR3 protein: CASSSGLGGREKLFF; CDR3 DNA: TGTGCCAGCAGTTCGGGTTTAGGGGGTCGGGAAAAACTGTTTTTT
J gene: TRBJ1-2; D gene: .; clone size: .; V gene: TRBV30; CDR3 protein: CAWRLPLPTGSYGYTF; CDR3 DNA: TGTGCCTGGAGGCTTCCCCTCCCCACAGGGTCCTATGGCTACACCTTC
J gene: TRBJ1-2; D gene: .; clone size: few; V gene: TRBV6-6; CDR3 protein: CASSLRTVPGYTF; CDR3 DNA: TGTGCCAGCAGTCTGCGGACAGTCCCTGGCTACACCTTC
J gene: TRBJ2-6; D gene: .; clone size: .; V gene: TRBV2; CDR3 protein: CASSHTGKGSSGANVLTF; CDR3 DNA: TGTGCCAGCAGTCATACAGGGAAGGGGAGCTCTGGGGCCAACGTCCTGACTTTC
J gene: TRBJ2-5; D gene: TRBD1; clone size: .; V gene: TRBV6-5; CDR3 protein: CASSRSGQGMWEQYF; CDR3 DNA: TGTGCCAGCAGTCGTTCTGGACAGGGTATGTGGGAGCAGTACTTC
J gene: TRBJ2-7; D gene: .; clone size: .; V gene: TRBV28; CDR3 protein: CASTDSNTYEQYF; CDR3 DNA: TGTGCCAGCACGGACTCAAATACCTACGAGCAGTACTTC
J gene: TRBJ1-5; D gene: .; clone size: .; V gene: TRBV6-5; CDR3 protein: CASSSGQHNQPQHF; CDR3 DNA: TGTGCCAGCAGTAGCGGACAGCACAATCAGCCCCAGCATTTT
J gene: TRBJ1-2; D gene: .; clone size: .; V gene: TRBV9; CDR3 protein: CASSSLRTGMDGYTF; CDR3 DNA: TGTGCCAGCAGCTCCCTGCGCACGGGAATGGATGGCTACACCTTC
J gene: TRBJ2-2; D gene: .; clone size: once; V gene: TRBV7-9; CDR3 protein: CASSPDRAGAGELFF; CDR3 DNA: TGTGCCAGCAGCCCGGACAGGGCGGGGGCCGGGGAGCTGTTTTTT